This T cell receptor beta chain stems from a study of Ad26.COV2.S vaccination and SARS-CoV-2 variants. Across the study: By the intramuscular route, Ad26.COV2.S was given once, or twice 56 days apart.

Documented treatment: about 20 received Ad26.COV2.S at low or high dose, single or two shots; several received placebo; per-sample allocation not given. Day 63 following the first vaccine or placebo injection was when the samples were taken. Of note for this clone: The target antigen is unknown.

Some clones are missing from TCRdb's copy, which holds only in-frame ones; the method was immunoSEQ multiplex PCR. The table has 200,000 to 250,000 clones, roughly 90% seen once. Broader study findings: Similar non-spike TCR breadth was observed in recipients of vaccine and of placebo.

This TCR was recovered from a person between 18 and 60 years old who received the Ad26.COV2.S COVID-19 vaccine or a placebo. Material: peripheral blood, obtained in a trial of Ad26.COV2.S vaccine versus placebo.

Written as DNA, the CDR3 is TGTGCCAGTAGTTGGGGCTTGGACACCCGGTCCCTCCACTTT. It specifies CASSWGLDTRSLHF. This chain connects TRBV19 to TRBJ1-6; tentatively, D is TRBD1 (5 bases). CDR3 size: 14 residues. The V and J ends lost 5 bases and 14 bases respectively, with 19 bases between them. Germline CDR1 and CDR2: LNHDA and SQIVND (reference sequence).